This TCR beta chain was recorded in a study of OX40 agonist ivuxolimab in advanced cancers. On the study more broadly: Enrollees could have had prior anti-PD-1, anti-PD-L1 or anti-CTLA-4 therapy, which over 35% had received. Findings and limits, study-wide: Averaged across samples, CD8+ T cells carried more expanded clones than CD4+ did.

This CDR3 has 12 residues. V dropped 8 bases and J dropped 7; count of bases not matched to a gene: 7. Germline CDR1 and CDR2: MDHEN and SYDVKM. Profiling relied on immunoSEQ multiplex PCR, and the TCRdb table lists in-frame clones only, not all of them. The sample consists of about 77,000 clones, around 83% of them appearing once. Turning to this clone: No antigen is known for it.

The TCR was taken from an adult with an advanced solid tumor such as melanoma, head and neck, liver or kidney cancer. The starting material was CD4+ or CD8+ T cells sorted from blood, obtained in a trial of the OX40 agonist ivuxolimab. The chain uses TRBV28 and TRBJ1-2; 7 bases are a match to TRBD1. The DNA for the CDR3 is TGTGCCAGCCAGGGGGATATGGGTGGCTACACCTTC. Amino acids: CASQGDMGGYTF.